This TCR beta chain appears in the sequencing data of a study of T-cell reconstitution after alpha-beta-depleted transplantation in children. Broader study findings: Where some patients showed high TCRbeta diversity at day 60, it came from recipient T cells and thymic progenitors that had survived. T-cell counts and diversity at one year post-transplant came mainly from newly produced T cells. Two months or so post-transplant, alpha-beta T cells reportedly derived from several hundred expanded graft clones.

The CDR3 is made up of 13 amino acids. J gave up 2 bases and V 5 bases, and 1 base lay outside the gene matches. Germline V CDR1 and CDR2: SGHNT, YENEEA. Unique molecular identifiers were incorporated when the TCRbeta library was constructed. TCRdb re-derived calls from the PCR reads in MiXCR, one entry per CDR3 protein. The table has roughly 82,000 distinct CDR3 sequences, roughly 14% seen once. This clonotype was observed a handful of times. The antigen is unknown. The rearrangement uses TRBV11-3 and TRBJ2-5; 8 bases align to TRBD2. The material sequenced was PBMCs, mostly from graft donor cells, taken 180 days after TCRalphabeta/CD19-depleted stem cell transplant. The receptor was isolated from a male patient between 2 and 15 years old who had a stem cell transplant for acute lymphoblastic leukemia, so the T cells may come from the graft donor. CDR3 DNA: TGTGCCAGCAGCGGCGGGGGGCAAGAGACCCAGTACTTC. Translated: CASSGGGQETQYF. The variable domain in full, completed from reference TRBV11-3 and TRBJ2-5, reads EAGVVQSPRYKIIEKKQPVAFWCNPISGHNTLYWYLQNLGQGPELLIRYENEEAVDDSQLPKDRFSAERLKGVDSTLKIQPAELGDSAVYLCASSGGGQETQYFGPGTRLLVL.